Below are 29 T cell receptor beta chains sequenced from a single sample in a study of T cell responses to AZD1222 COVID-19 vaccine. Only in-frame clones appear in the TCRdb table, and some are missing; sequencing was by immunoSEQ multiplex PCR. The profile shows approximately 130,000 clones, approximately 85% of them singletons. The sample in question was peripheral blood, obtained 28 days after the second dose of the MenACWY control vaccine. The receptors originated from an adult who received the MenACWY meningococcal vaccine as a control.

This chain connects TRBV18 to TRBJ2-7; 10 positions agree with TRBD1. Germline V lookup: CDR1 KGHSH, CDR2 LQKENI. Trimming cost V 4 bases and J 3 bases; bases outside gene matches: 3. CDR3 length: 14 amino acids. CDR3 amino acids: CASSLGQGDYEQYF. CDR3 DNA sequence: TGTGCCAGCTCACTTGGACAGGGGGACTACGAGCAGTACTTC.

CDR3 sequence reads: CASQFPTGRATSGAYEQYV. CDR3 in DNA: TGTGCCAGCCAATTCCCGACAGGTCGGGCGACTAGCGGGGCCTACGAGCAGTACGTC. This sequence joins TRBV2 and TRBJ2-7, with 11 bases identical to TRBD2. V was pared by 8 bases and J by 2 bases, with 20 bases of the junction left unmatched. The CDR3 spans 19 residues. Germline CDR1 and CDR2: SNHLY and FYNNEI.

The gene calls are TRBV5-1 and TRBJ1-4, with D hard to call. Germline V CDR1 and CDR2: SGHRS, YFSETQ. The CDR3 extends over 14 amino acids. V lost 4 bases and J 8 bases, leaving 15 bases between the germline ends. CDR3 loop: CASSLPDRSEKLFF. In DNA form, the CDR3 reads TGCGCCAGCAGCCTTCCGGACCGTAGCGAAAAACTGTTTTTT.

The chain employs TRBV29-1 and TRBJ2-3; 13 bases align to TRBD2. The trim removed 5 bases at V and 0 bases at J, leaving 2 bases unmatched. Germline lookup yields CDR1 SQVTM and CDR2 ANQGSEA. The CDR3 is made up of 15 amino acids. The CDR3 region has the DNA TGCAGCGTTCGGACTAGCGGGGGTAGCACAGATACGCAGTATTTT. It yields the protein CSVRTSGGSTDTQYF.

This chain joins TRBV11-3 and TRBJ2-7; D is uncertain. Germline loops: CDR1 SGHNT, CDR2 YENEEA. CDR3 length: 14 amino acids. V gave up 4 bases and J gave up 0 bases, with 10 bases separating them. The CDR3 loop is CASSSVTNSYEQYF. DNA for the CDR3: TGTGCCAGCAGCTCCGTAACGAACTCCTACGAGCAGTACTTC.

CDR3: CASSLGGTDTQYF. In nucleotides, the CDR3 is TGTGCCAGCAGCTTAGGCGGCACAGATACGCAGTATTTT. This rearrangement joins TRBV13 to TRBJ2-3; no reliable D call. V lost 0 bases and J 1 base, leaving 2 bases between the germline ends. The CDR3 contains 13 residues. CDR1 is PRHDT and CDR2 is FYEKMQ in the germline V gene (reference sequence).

V usage is TRBV27 and J usage is TRBJ1-5; D not certain. V was cut by 1 base and J by 5 bases, with 15 bases left in between. The length of the CDR3 is 16 residues. CDR1 is MNHEY, CDR2 SMNVEV, per germline (reference sequence). The CDR3 sequence is CASSLFGSRSDQPQHF. The CDR3 DNA follows: TGTGCCAGCAGTTTATTTGGGTCCCGGTCCGATCAGCCCCAGCATTTT.

The chain couples TRBV3-1 (or the pseudogene TRBV3-2) to TRBJ1-2; D not resolved. The CDR3 runs to 12 residues. Germline CDR1 is LGHDT and CDR2 is YNNKEL (reference sequence). Between the trimmed V and J ends, which lost 1 base and 8 bases, there was a span of 8 bases. CDR3 sequence reads: CASSQVGNGYTF. The CDR3 bases are TGTGCCAGCAGCCAAGTAGGGAACGGCTACACCTTC.

The V gene is TRBV7-6, the J gene TRBJ2-2; perhaps TRBD2 as D (5 bases). V was cut by 4 bases and J by 6 bases, with 9 bases left in between. This CDR3 comprises 13 residues. Germline CDR1 and CDR2: SGHVS and FNYEAQ. The CDR3 protein is CASSSTGAGELFF. The CDR3 DNA reads TGTGCCAGCAGCTCCACCGGGGCCGGGGAGCTGTTTTTT.

This clone has only one observation. V usage is TRBV2 and J usage is TRBJ2-7; TRBD2 might be the D (5 bases). V lost 3 bases, J lost 11 bases, and 14 bases lay in between. The germline gives CDR1 SNHLY, CDR2 FYNNEI. This CDR3 contains 12 residues. CDR3: CASSEVDSDKYF. The CDR3 DNA reads TGTGCCAGCAGTGAGGTGGACTCTGACAAGTACTTC. Full variable domain (outside the CDR3, taken from reference TRBV2 and TRBJ2-7): EPEVTQTPSHQVTQMGQEVILRCVPISNHLYFYWYRQILGQKVEFLVSFYNNEISEKSEIFDDQFSVERPDGSNFTLKIRSTKLEDSAMYFCASSEVDSDKYFGPGTRLTVT.

The chain recombines TRBV27 with TRBJ2-7, with D tentatively TRBD1 or TRBD2 (5 bases each). V gave up 2 bases and J gave up 9 bases, with 14 bases separating them. The germline gives CDR1 MNHEY, CDR2 SMNVEV (reference sequence). This CDR3 region has 13 residues. The CDR3 loop is CASSLTFGTAQYF. In DNA, the CDR3 is TGTGCCAGCAGTTTAACATTCGGGACCGCGCAGTACTTC.

V gene TRBV5-5 combines with J gene TRBJ1-2, with D unresolved. CDR3 size: 12 residues. Germline V gene lookup returns CDR1 SGHKS and CDR2 YYEKEE (reference sequence). V was cut by 1 base and J by 6 bases, with 7 bases left in between. The CDR3 region has the DNA TGTGCCAGCAGCTTGTTGATGAATGGCTACACCTTC. Translating gives CASSLLMNGYTF.

The rearrangement uses TRBV7-9 and TRBJ1-2; possible D gene TRBD1, 5 bases. The CDR3 consists of 13 residues. The germline CDR1 and CDR2 sequences are SEHNR and FQNEAQ (reference sequence). V shed 10 bases and J shed 4 bases, with 16 bases lying between them. The CDR3 spells CATTSGGSYGYTF. The CDR3 DNA reads TGTGCCACTACGTCCGGGGGGAGCTATGGCTACACCTTC.

CDR3 nucleotides: TGTGCCAGCACCCCCCAGCAAATCCCCGGGGAGCTGTTTTTT. As protein: CASTPQQIPGELFF. The V gene is TRBV28, the J gene TRBJ2-2; the D is unclear. The ends were cut back, 7 bases at V and 6 bases at J, with 15 bases in the middle. The CDR3 contains 14 residues. From germline, CDR1 is MDHEN and CDR2 SYDVKM.

The genes are TRBV9 and TRBJ1-4; D is undetermined. CDR1 is SGDLS, CDR2 YYNGEE, per germline. The CDR3 runs 15 residues. The V end lost 5 bases, the J end lost 0 bases, and 11 bases lay between the germline ends. The CDR3 DNA reads as TGTGCCAGCAGTCAACAGCCTACAACTAATGAAAAACTGTTTTTT. Its protein product is CASSQQPTTNEKLFF.

This chain connects TRBV5-6 to TRBJ1-1, with D unclear. CDR1 is SGHDT, CDR2 YYEEEE, per germline. CDR3 size: 15 residues. V gave up 0 bases and J gave up 0 bases, with 9 bases separating them. The CDR3: CASSLDPAMNTEAFF. The CDR3 nucleotides read TGTGCCAGCAGCTTGGATCCAGCCATGAACACTGAAGCTTTCTTT.

The chain recombines TRBV10-3 with TRBJ2-3, with D unresolved. The CDR3 loop spans 11 amino acids. The ends were cut back, 7 bases at V and 2 bases at J, with 4 bases in the middle. The germline gives CDR1 ENHRY, CDR2 SYGVKD. As DNA, the CDR3 is TGTGCCATCACGGCCACAGATACGCAGTATTTT. As protein: CAITATDTQYF.

The chain employs TRBV5-4 and TRBJ2-7; TRBD1 might be the D (6 bases). Germline CDR1 reads SGHNT; CDR2 reads YYREEE (reference sequence). The CDR3 totals 15 residues. V lost 3 bases and J lost 1, with 14 bases in between. The CDR3 sequence is CASSSKTGQSYEQYF. The CDR3 DNA reads TGTGCCAGCAGCTCCAAGACAGGCCAATCCTACGAGCAGTACTTC.

The rearrangement links TRBV28 to TRBJ1-6; a possible D gene is TRBD1 (5 bases). CDR1 and CDR2 (germline): MDHEN, SYDVKM. There are 15 residues in the CDR3. The V end was cut by 2 bases, the J end by 7 bases, with 12 bases between. The CDR3 bases are TGTGCCAGCAGTTTACGGGGCTCGTACAATTCACCCCTCCACTTT. This gives the protein CASSLRGSYNSPLHF. The full variable domain, with the rest looked up from reference TRBV28 and TRBJ1-6, is DVKVTQSSRYLVKRTGEKVFLECVQDMDHENMFWYRQDPGLGLRLIYFSYDVKMKEKGDIPEGYSVSREKKERFSLILESASTNQTSMYLCASSLRGSYNSPLHFGNGTRLTVT.

This clone was observed once. The rearrangement uses TRBV18 and TRBJ2-5, with 7 bases fitting TRBD2. The CDR3 has 13 residues. The trim removed 3 bases at V and 5 bases at J, leaving 3 bases unmatched. Germline V CDR1 and CDR2: KGHSH, LQKENI. The CDR3: CASSPILAETQYF. CDR3 nucleotide sequence: TGTGCCAGCTCACCTATACTAGCGGAGACCCAGTACTTC. Complete variable domain (other parts from reference TRBV18 and TRBJ2-5): NAGVMQNPRHLVRRRGQEARLRCSPMKGHSHVYWYRQLPEEGLKFMVYLQKENIIDESGMPKERFSAEFPKEGPSILRIQQVVRGDSAAYFCASSPILAETQYFGPGTRLLVL.

In its sample, this clone was seen a few times. The chain has TRBV3-1 (or the pseudogene TRBV3-2) and TRBJ2-4; no clear D. The CDR3 extends over 14 amino acids. The V gene lost 4 bases and the J gene lost 0 bases, with 7 bases spanning the gap. From germline, CDR1 is LGHDT and CDR2 YNNKEL (reference sequence). In DNA, the CDR3 is TGTGCCAGCAGCCCCACTCTAGCCAAAAACATTCAGTACTTC. Its protein is CASSPTLAKNIQYF.

This clone has a single count. The chain combines TRBV24-1 with TRBJ1-5; weak D call: TRBD1 (5 bases). CDR1 and CDR2 (germline): KGHDR, SFDVKD. Trimming took off 9 bases at V and 6 bases at J, with 17 bases between the two ends. The CDR3 consists of 14 residues. The CDR3 bases are TGTGCCACCGGGTCAAGTGAGGGGCTTCAGCCCCAGCATTTT. It translates to CATGSSEGLQPQHF.

In this sample, this clone turned up once. CDR3 bases: TGTGCCAGCAGCCAAGATGGTGGTGGCGGGAGATCCGGGGGGTTCTTC. Its translation is CASSQDGGGGRSGGFF. The chain has TRBV3-1 (or the pseudogene TRBV3-2) and TRBJ2-1; TRBD2 aligns across 7 bases. Germline loops: CDR1 LGHDT, CDR2 YNNKEL (reference sequence). This CDR3 region has 16 residues. J was trimmed by 15 bases and V by 0 bases; bases with no gene match: 17.

The chain employs TRBV5-1 and TRBJ2-5, with D tentatively TRBD1 (6 bases). CDR1 is SGHRS, CDR2 YFSETQ, per germline. With 5 bases removed from V and 0 bases from J, the gap between germline ends came to 11 bases. This CDR3 has 14 amino acids. The CDR3 DNA follows: TGCGCCAGCAGACAGGACAGCAACCAAGAGACCCAGTACTTC. Protein sequence: CASRQDSNQETQYF.

J is TRBJ1-1 and V is TRBV25-1; unclear D gene. Germline loops: CDR1 MGHDK, CDR2 SYGVNS. The V end was cut by 2 bases, the J end by 2 bases, with 12 bases between. The CDR3 has 15 amino acids. The CDR3 sequence: CASSEAYSPNTEAFF. The CDR3 DNA is TGTGCCAGCAGTGAAGCTTACAGTCCTAACACTGAAGCTTTCTTT.

This clone was picked up many times. This sequence joins TRBV6-5 and TRBJ1-2, with D perhaps matching TRBD1 (6 bases). The V gene's germline CDR1 is MNHEY and CDR2 SVGAGI. The CDR3 has 13 residues. V was clipped by 6 bases and J by 8 bases, with 16 bases between them. The CDR3 coding sequence is TGTGCCAGCAGCCAGGGGTGGGGTTTGGGCTACACCTTC. The encoded protein is CASSQGWGLGYTF.

The DNA for the CDR3 is TGTGCCAGCAGTTACGTGGGACAGGGGGCTCGTGGCTACACCTTC. Its protein is CASSYVGQGARGYTF. The rearrangement uses TRBV6-5 and TRBJ1-2; 12 nucleotides align to TRBD1. The CDR3 is made up of 15 amino acids. CDR1 is MNHEY, CDR2 SVGAGI, per germline. V shed 2 bases and J 7 bases; nucleotides not matched to a gene: 5.

V gene TRBV9 combines with J gene TRBJ2-3; no clear D. With 0 bases removed from V and 2 bases from J, the gap between germline ends came to 4 bases. CDR1 SGDLS and CDR2 YYNGEE come from the germline V gene. This CDR3 has 13 amino acids. The CDR3 spells CASSVVFTDTQYF. As DNA, the CDR3 is TGTGCCAGCAGCGTAGTTTTCACAGATACGCAGTATTTT.

This clone has more than one count but fewer than ten. The chain carries TRBV7-9 and TRBJ1-2, with D perhaps matching TRBD1 (5 bases). Germline loops: CDR1 SEHNR, CDR2 FQNEAQ (reference sequence). The CDR3 is made up of 13 amino acids. Trimming cost V 6 bases and J 8 bases, with 16 bases left between them. DNA for the CDR3: TGTGCCAGCAGAATCAGTGGGGGGTCAGGCTACACCTTC. It codes for CASRISGGSGYTF.